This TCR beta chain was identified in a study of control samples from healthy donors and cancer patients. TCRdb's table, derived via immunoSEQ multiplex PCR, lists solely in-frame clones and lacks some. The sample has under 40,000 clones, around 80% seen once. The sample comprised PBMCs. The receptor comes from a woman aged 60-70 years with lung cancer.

CDR3 amino acids: CASSPRTGNTEAFF. The CDR3 region has the DNA TGTGCCAGCAGCCCCAGGACAGGGAACACTGAAGCTTTCTTT. The genes are TRBV9 and TRBJ1-1; 7 bases fit TRBD1. The CDR3 length is 14 residues. The J segment lost 1 base and the V segment lost 4 bases, leaving 4 bases of the junction unmatched. Germline CDR1 reads SGDLS; CDR2 reads YYNGEE.